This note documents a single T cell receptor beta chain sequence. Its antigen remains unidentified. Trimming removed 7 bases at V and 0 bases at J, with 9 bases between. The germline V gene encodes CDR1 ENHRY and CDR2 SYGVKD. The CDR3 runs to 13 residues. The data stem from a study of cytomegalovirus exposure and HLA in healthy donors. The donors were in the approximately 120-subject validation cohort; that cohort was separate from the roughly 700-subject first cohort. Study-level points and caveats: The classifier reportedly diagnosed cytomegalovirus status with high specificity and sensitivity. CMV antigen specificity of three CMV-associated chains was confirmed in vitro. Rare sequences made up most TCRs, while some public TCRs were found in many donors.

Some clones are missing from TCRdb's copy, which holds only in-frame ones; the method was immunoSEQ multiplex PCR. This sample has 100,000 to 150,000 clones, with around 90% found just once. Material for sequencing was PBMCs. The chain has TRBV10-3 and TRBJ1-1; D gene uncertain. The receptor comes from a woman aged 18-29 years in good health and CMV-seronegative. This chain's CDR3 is CAITWAMNTEAFF. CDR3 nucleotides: TGTGCCATCACCTGGGCTATGAACACTGAAGCTTTCTTT.